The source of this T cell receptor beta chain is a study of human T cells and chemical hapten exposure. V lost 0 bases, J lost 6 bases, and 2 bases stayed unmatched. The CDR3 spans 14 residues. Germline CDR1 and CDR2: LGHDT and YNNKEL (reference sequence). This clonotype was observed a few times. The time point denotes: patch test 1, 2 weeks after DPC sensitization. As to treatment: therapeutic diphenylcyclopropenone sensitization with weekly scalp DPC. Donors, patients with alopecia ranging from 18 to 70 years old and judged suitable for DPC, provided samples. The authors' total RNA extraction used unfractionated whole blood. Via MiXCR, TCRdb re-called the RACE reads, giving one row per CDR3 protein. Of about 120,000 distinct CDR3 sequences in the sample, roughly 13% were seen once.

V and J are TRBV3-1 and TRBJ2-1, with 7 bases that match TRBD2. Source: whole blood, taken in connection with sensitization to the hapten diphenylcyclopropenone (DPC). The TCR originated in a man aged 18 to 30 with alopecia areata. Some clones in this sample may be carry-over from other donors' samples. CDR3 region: CASSQDRLANEQFF. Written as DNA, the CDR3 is TGTGCCAGCAGCCAAGATCGACTAGCCAATGAGCAGTTCTTC.